The source of this T cell receptor beta chain is a study of lymphopenia after photon versus proton radiotherapy. Points from the study as a whole: Only patients who died were analyzed for survival; proton advantage is unproven.

This clone ranks as medium-sized. No antigen is known for it. Losses at the gene ends were 5 bases for V and 0 bases for J; bases not matched to a gene: 4. CDR3 size: 14 residues. Germline V gene sequence: CDR1 PRHDT, CDR2 FYEKMQ (reference sequence). Sequencing was performed with immunoSEQ multiplex PCR; in TCRdb, only in-frame clones are kept and a portion is missing. The table has over 20,000 clones, roughly four fifths seen once. This sequence joins TRBV13 and TRBJ2-7, with 7 positions matching TRBD2. This specimen consisted of peripheral blood, obtained from a patient treated with photon-based radiotherapy. This receptor was identified in a woman between 45 and 65 years old with pancreatic cancer. This CDR3 reads CASSLPGGSYEQYF. The CDR3 DNA is TGTGCCAGCAGCCTCCCGGGAGGCTCCTACGAGCAGTACTTC.